The 11 T cell receptor beta chains reported below all come from one sample, sequenced in a study of shared clonotypes between healthy human individuals (TCRdb year 2020). The method behind the library was the immunoSEQ multiplex PCR assay. The clones in this table, taken by TCRdb from immuneACCESS, are in-frame only. Not every clone is retained; where verified, under half of the shortfall comes from an unresolved V gene, and the cause of the rest is unknown. The sample data list under 350,000 clones, and roughly 87% of these were observed just once. The ten largest clones take up roughly 16% of the sample. Sequencing was performed on memory CD8+ T cells sorted from blood. The cell subset or site label for this specimen denotes: CD45RO+ cells pooled with CCR7-negative TemRA cells. The receptors stem from a man between 18 and 29 years old in good health.

The CDR3: CASSPTGSPNYGYTF. The CDR3 nucleotides are TGCGCCAGCAGCCCCACAGGTAGTCCTAACTATGGCTACACCTTC. The rearrangement joins TRBV4-1 to TRBJ1-2; a weak D match, TRBD1 (5 bases). This CDR3 region has 15 residues. Trimming cost V 4 bases and J 0 bases, with 12 bases left between them. Germline V gives CDR1 MGHRA, CDR2 YSYEKL.

The chain carries TRBV6-5 and TRBJ2-5; a weak D match, TRBD1 (6 bases). The CDR3 extends over 15 amino acids. CDR1 is MNHEY, CDR2 SVGAGI, per germline. Trimming pared 4 bases from V and 2 bases from J, leaving 14 bases between. The CDR3 DNA is TGTGCCAGCAGTTCCGATGGGGACATTCAAGAGACCCAGTACTTC. This encodes CASSSDGDIQETQYF.

This chain links TRBV6-1 with TRBJ1-2, with no clear D. The CDR3 has 14 residues. CDR1 and CDR2 (germline): MNHNS, SASEGT. Trimming left V 6 bases short and J 3 bases short, with 14 bases between. CDR3 DNA: TGTGCCAGCAGAGATCCGGGAGCCTACTATGGCTACACCTTC. This sequence encodes CASRDPGAYYGYTF.

This chain links TRBV2 with TRBJ2-2; 7 bases agree with TRBD2. V lost 1 base, J lost 7 bases, and 6 bases stayed unmatched. Germline loops: CDR1 SNHLY, CDR2 FYNNEI. The CDR3 consists of 15 residues. This chain's CDR3 is CASSEGRGGNGELFF. CDR3 nucleotide sequence: TGTGCCAGCAGTGAAGGTCGCGGGGGTAACGGGGAGCTGTTTTTT.

This sequence joins TRBV30 and TRBJ1-2; TRBD1 is a possible D gene (6 bases). Trimming shortened V by 4 bases and J by 8 bases, and 14 bases separated the two germline ends. There are 12 residues in the CDR3. In germline, CDR1 is GTSNPN, CDR2 SVGIG (reference sequence). CDR3 coding DNA: TGTGCCTGGAACTTAGGGGGTTACGGCTACACCTTC. Protein product: CAWNLGGYGYTF.

The chain joins TRBV28 to TRBJ2-3; 12 positions agree with TRBD2. The CDR3 is made up of 17 amino acids. Trimming cost V 8 bases and J 6 bases; bases outside gene matches: 15. Germline CDR1 MDHEN, CDR2 SYDVKM. The CDR3 sequence is CASGSTSSGGAEDTQYF. The CDR3 nucleotides are TGTGCCAGCGGTTCTACTTCTAGCGGGGGGGCAGAGGATACGCAGTATTTT.

The chain is built from TRBV7-9 and TRBJ2-3, with 8 bases lining up with TRBD2. Germline CDR1 SEHNR, CDR2 FQNEAQ (reference sequence). Unmatched junction bases numbered 3, after V lost 4 bases and J lost 0 bases. The CDR3 contains 15 residues. DNA of the CDR3: TGTGCCAGCAGCTCGGGACTAGTTAGCACAGATACGCAGTATTTT. This gives the protein CASSSGLVSTDTQYF.

This chain joins TRBV28 and TRBJ1-1; D ambiguous. V was cut by 3 bases and J by 2 bases, with 10 bases left in between. This CDR3 is 14 amino acids long. Germline lookup yields CDR1 MDHEN and CDR2 SYDVKM. The CDR3 coding sequence is TGTGCCAGCAGTTTCCAGGACGGTAACACTGAAGCTTTCTTT. This gives the protein CASSFQDGNTEAFF.

This clone was counted only a few times. V gene TRBV12-5 combines with J gene TRBJ1-6; D uncertain. Trimming left V 3 bases short and J 4 bases short, with 10 bases between. This CDR3 region has 15 residues. Per germline, CDR1 LGHNT and CDR2 FRNRAP. The CDR3 here is CASGFQDGYNSPLHF. The CDR3 DNA reads as TGTGCTAGTGGTTTTCAGGACGGTTATAATTCACCCCTCCACTTT.

This chain links TRBV6-5 with TRBJ2-2; tentative D call: TRBD1 (6 bases). Germline loops: CDR1 MNHEY, CDR2 SVGAGI. The CDR3 is made up of 13 amino acids. The V end lost 1 base, the J end lost 11 bases, and 11 bases lay between the germline ends. CDR3 sequence reads: CASSYFKGGELFF. Here the CDR3 DNA reads TGTGCCAGCAGTTACTTTAAAGGGGGTGAGCTGTTTTTT.

CDR3 region: CASSNKAGTSGTYEQYF. In nucleotides, the CDR3 is TGTGCCAGCAGCAATAAAGCCGGGACTAGCGGAACCTACGAGCAGTACTTC. The chain combines TRBV5-4 with TRBJ2-7, with TRBD2 identical over 11 bases. Germline loops: CDR1 SGHNT, CDR2 YYREEE (reference sequence). There are 17 residues in the CDR3. With V trimmed by 4 bases and J by 2 bases, 11 bases remained unmatched.